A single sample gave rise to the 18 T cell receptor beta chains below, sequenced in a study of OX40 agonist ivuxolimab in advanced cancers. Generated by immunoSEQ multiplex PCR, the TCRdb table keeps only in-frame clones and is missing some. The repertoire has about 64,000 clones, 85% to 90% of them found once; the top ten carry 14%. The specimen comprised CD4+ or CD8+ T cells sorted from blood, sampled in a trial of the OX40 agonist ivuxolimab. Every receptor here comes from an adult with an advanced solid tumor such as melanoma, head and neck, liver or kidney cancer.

The CDR3 region has the DNA TGTGCCAGCAGCTTCGGGACAGGGGGAGATACGCAGTATTTT. This sequence encodes CASSFGTGGDTQYF. The chain carries TRBV5-6 and TRBJ2-3; 11 bases match TRBD1. Germline CDR1 reads SGHDT; CDR2 reads YYEEEE. CDR3 length: 14 amino acids. V was clipped by 2 bases and J by 5 bases; unmatched bases: 1.

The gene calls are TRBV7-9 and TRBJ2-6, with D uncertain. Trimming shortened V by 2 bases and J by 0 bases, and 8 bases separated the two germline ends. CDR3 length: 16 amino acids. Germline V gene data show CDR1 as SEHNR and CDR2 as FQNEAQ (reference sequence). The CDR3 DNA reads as TGTGCCAGCAGCTTACCCTCGCTCTCTGGGGCCAACGTCCTGACTTTC. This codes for CASSLPSLSGANVLTF.

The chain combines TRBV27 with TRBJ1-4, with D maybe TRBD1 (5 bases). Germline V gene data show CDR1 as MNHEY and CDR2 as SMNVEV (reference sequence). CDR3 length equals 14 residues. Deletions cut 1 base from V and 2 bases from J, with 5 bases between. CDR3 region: CASSLWGTNEKLFF. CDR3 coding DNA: TGTGCCAGCAGTTTATGGGGGACTAATGAAAAACTGTTTTTT.

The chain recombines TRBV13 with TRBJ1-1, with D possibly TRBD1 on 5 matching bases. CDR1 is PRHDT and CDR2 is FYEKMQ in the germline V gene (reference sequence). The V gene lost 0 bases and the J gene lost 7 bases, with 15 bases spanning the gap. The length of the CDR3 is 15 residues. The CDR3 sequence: CASSLGEGVKDEAFF. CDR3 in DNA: TGTGCCAGCAGCTTAGGCGAAGGGGTGAAGGATGAAGCTTTCTTT.

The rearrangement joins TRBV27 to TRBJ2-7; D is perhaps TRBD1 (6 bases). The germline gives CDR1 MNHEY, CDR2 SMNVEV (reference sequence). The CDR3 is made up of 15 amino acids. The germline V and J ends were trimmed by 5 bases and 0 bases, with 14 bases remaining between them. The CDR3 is CASSPTGSNSYEQYF. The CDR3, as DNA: TGTGCCAGCAGTCCGACAGGATCCAACTCCTACGAGCAGTACTTC.

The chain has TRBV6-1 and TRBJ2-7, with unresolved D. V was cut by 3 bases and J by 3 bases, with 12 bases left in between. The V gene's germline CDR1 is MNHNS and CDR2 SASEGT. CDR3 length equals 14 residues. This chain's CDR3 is CASSELSGVYEQYF. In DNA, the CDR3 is TGTGCCAGCAGTGAGCTTTCGGGCGTCTACGAGCAGTACTTC.

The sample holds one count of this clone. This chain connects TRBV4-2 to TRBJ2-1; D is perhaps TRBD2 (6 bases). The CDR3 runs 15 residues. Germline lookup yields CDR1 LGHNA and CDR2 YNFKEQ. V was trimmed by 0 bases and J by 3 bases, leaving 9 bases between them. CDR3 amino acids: CASSQESGLYNEQFF. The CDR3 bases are TGTGCCAGCAGCCAAGAAAGCGGGCTCTACAATGAGCAGTTCTTC.

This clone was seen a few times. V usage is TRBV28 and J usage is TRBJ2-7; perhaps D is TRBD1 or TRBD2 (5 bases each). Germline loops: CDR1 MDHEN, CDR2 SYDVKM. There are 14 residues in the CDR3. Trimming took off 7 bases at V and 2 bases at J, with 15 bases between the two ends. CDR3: CASTGRDLTYEQYF. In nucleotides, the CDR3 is TGTGCCAGCACGGGCAGGGACCTTACCTACGAGCAGTACTTC.

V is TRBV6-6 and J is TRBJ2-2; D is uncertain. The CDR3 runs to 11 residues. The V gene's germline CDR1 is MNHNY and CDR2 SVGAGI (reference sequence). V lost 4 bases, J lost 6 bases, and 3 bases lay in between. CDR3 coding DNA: TGTGCCAGCAGTTGGCCCGGGGAGCTGTTTTTT. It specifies CASSWPGELFF.

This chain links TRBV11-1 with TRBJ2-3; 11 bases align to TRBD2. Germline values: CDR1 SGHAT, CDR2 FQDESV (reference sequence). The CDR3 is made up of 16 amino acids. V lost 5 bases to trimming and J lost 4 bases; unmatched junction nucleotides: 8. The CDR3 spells CASSAPGLAGADTQYF. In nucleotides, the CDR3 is TGTGCCAGCAGCGCACCCGGACTAGCGGGCGCAGATACGCAGTATTTT.

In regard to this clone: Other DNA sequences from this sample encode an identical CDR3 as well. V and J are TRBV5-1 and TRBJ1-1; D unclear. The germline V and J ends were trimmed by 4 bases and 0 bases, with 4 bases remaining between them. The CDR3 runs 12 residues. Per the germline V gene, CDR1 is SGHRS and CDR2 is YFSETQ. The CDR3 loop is CASSLLNTEAFF. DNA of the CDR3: TGCGCCAGCAGCCTATTGAACACTGAAGCTTTCTTT.

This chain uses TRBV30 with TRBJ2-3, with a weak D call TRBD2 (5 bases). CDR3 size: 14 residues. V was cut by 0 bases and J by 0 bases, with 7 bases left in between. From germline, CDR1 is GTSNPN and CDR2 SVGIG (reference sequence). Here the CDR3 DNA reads TGTGCCTGGAGTGTCGACTATAGCACAGATACGCAGTATTTT. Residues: CAWSVDYSTDTQYF.

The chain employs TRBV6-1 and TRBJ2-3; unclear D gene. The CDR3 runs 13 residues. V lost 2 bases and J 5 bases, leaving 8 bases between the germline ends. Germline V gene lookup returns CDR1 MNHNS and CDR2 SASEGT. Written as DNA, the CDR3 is TGTGCCAGCAGTGAACGGTTTAGAGATACGCAGTATTTT. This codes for CASSERFRDTQYF.

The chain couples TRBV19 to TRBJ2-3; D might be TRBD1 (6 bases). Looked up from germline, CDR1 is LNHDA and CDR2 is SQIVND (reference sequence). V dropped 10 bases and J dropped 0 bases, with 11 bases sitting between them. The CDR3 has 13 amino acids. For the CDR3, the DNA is TGTGCCACAGCAGGGGTTAGCACAGATACGCAGTATTTT. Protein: CATAGVSTDTQYF. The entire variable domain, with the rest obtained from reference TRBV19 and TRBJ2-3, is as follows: DGGITQSPKYLFRKEGQNVTLSCEQNLNHDAMYWYRQDPGQGLRLIYYSQIVNDFQKGDIAEGYSVSREKKESFPLTVTSAQKNPTAFYLCATAGVSTDTQYFGPGTRLTVL.

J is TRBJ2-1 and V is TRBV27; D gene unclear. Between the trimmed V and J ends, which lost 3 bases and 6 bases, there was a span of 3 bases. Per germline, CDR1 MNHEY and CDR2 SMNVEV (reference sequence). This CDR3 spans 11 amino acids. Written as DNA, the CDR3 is TGTGCCAGCAGTTTCTCCAATGAGCAGTTCTTC. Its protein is CASSFSNEQFF.

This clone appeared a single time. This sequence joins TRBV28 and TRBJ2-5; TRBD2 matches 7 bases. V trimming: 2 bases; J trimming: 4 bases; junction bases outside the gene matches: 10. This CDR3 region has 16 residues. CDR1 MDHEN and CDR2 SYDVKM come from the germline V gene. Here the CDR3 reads CASSLISGGSGETQYF. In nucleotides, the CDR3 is TGTGCCAGCAGTTTAATCTCAGGCGGGAGCGGAGAGACCCAGTACTTC.

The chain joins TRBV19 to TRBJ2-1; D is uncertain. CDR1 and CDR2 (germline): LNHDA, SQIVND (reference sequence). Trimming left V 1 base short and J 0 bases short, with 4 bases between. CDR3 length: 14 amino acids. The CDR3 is CASSIGSSYNEQFF. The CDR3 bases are TGTGCCAGTAGTATAGGGAGCTCCTACAATGAGCAGTTCTTC.

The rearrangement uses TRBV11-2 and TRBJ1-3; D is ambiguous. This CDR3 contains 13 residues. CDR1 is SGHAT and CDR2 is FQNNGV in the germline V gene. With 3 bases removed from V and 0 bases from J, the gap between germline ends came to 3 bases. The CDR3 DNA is TGTGCCAGCAGCTTTAGCTCTGGAAACACCATATATTTT. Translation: CASSFSSGNTIYF.